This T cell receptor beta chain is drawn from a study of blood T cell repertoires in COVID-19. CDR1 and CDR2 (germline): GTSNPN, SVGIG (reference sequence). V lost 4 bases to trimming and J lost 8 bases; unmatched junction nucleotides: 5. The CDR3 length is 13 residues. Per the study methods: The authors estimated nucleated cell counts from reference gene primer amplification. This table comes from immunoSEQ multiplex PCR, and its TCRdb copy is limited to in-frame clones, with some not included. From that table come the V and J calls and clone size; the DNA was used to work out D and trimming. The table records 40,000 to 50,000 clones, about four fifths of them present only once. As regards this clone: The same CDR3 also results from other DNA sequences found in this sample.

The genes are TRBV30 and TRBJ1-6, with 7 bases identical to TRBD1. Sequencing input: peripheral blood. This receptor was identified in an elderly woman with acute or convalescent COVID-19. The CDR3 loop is CAWTRQGDSPLHF. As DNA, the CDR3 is TGTGCCTGGACGAGACAGGGTGATTCACCCCTCCACTTT.